The 9 T cell receptor beta chains below come from one sample, sequenced in a study of identical twins. TCRdb reanalysed the 5' RACE reads using MiXCR and keeps one entry per CDR3 protein. Of over 250,000 distinct CDR3 sequences in the sample, less than 9.5% were seen once. The same data also went into a second study, on yellow fever vaccine responses in identical twins.

The source material was CD8+ T cells sorted from blood. These receptors all stem from a woman younger than 35 in good health.

In this sample, this clonotype turned up a few times. The chain recombines TRBV7-9 with TRBJ2-7; 10 nucleotides match TRBD1. After removal of 5 bases from V and 5 bases from J, the junction contained 9 bases not matched to a gene. Germline V gives CDR1 SEHNR, CDR2 FQNEAQ (reference sequence). The CDR3 consists of 15 residues. The CDR3 loop is CASSAPGQGWNEQYF. The CDR3 coding sequence is TGTGCCAGCAGCGCTCCGGGACAGGGGTGGAACGAGCAGTACTTC. Full variable domain (rest looked up from reference TRBV7-9 and TRBJ2-7): DTGVSQNPRHKITKRGQNVTFRCDPISEHNRLYWYRQTLGQGPEFLTYFQNEAQLEKSRLLSDRFSAERPKGSFSTLEIQRTEQGDSAMYLCASSAPGQGWNEQYFGPGTRLTVT.

There are a few counts of this clonotype. J is TRBJ2-3 and V is TRBV7-9; D is unresolved. The CDR3 spans 16 residues. The V and J ends lost 5 bases and 2 bases respectively, with 17 bases between them. From germline, CDR1 is SEHNR and CDR2 FQNEAQ (reference sequence). The chain's CDR3 is CASSPPGEQDTDTQYF. CDR3 DNA: TGTGCCAGCAGCCCTCCGGGCGAACAAGACACAGATACGCAGTATTTT. The whole variable domain, remainder taken from reference TRBV7-9 and TRBJ2-3, is DTGVSQNPRHKITKRGQNVTFRCDPISEHNRLYWYRQTLGQGPEFLTYFQNEAQLEKSRLLSDRFSAERPKGSFSTLEIQRTEQGDSAMYLCASSPPGEQDTDTQYFGPGTRLTVL.

This clonotype was seen a single time. The chain employs TRBV6-1 and TRBJ2-2, with 7 bases aligning to TRBD1. V dropped 4 bases and J dropped 0; count of bases not matched to a gene: 2. Per the germline V gene, CDR1 is MNHNS and CDR2 is SASEGT. The CDR3 sequence is 15 residues long. The CDR3: CASSGTGPNTGELFF. The CDR3 nucleotides read TGTGCCAGCAGTGGGACAGGCCCGAACACCGGGGAGCTGTTTTTT.

This clonotype was found a few times. This chain links TRBV4-3 with TRBJ2-2; tentative D call: TRBD1 (6 bases). Germline CDR1 and CDR2: LGHNA and YSLEER. This CDR3 has 16 residues. Trimming stripped 1 base from V and 4 bases from J, with 13 bases between. DNA for the CDR3: TGCGCCAGCAGCCAAGGCCTAACAGGGACCACCGGGGAGCTGTTTTTT. This gives the protein CASSQGLTGTTGELFF.

This clonotype was observed at least ten times. J is TRBJ2-7 and V is TRBV25-1, with 11 positions matching TRBD2. CDR1 and CDR2 (germline): MGHDK, SYGVNS. CDR3 length: 16 residues. The V gene end was trimmed by 2 bases and the J gene end by 6 bases; junction bases not matched to a gene: 9. The DNA for the CDR3 is TGTGCCAGCAGTGAAAAGACTAGCGGGATCGTAGGCGAGCAGTACTTC. It codes for CASSEKTSGIVGEQYF.

This clonotype occurred a few times. The chain has TRBV20-1 and TRBJ2-7, with D possibly being TRBD1 (5 bases). This CDR3 spans 14 amino acids. Looked up from germline, CDR1 is DFQATT and CDR2 is SNEGSKA (reference sequence). The V gene lost 3 bases and the J gene lost 0 bases, with 12 bases spanning the gap. CDR3 sequence (DNA): TGCAGTGCTAGTATGCAGGGCCCCTCCTACGAGCAGTACTTC. Protein product: CSASMQGPSYEQYF.

V and J are TRBV7-8 and TRBJ2-3; no definite D call. V was trimmed by 2 bases and J by 2 bases, leaving 8 bases between them. Looked up from germline, CDR1 is SGHVS and CDR2 is FQNEAQ. The CDR3 covers 14 residues. CDR3 bases: TGTGCCAGCAGCTTACTTGGGCCCACAGATACGCAGTATTTT. Protein product: CASSLLGPTDTQYF.

This clonotype was detected many times. This chain's CDR3 is CASSTQDTGELFF. CDR3 bases: TGTGCCAGCAGTACCCAGGACACCGGGGAGCTGTTTTTT. The chain couples TRBV6-2 or TRBV6-3 to TRBJ2-2; D uncertain. The CDR3 length is 13 residues. Germline V CDR1 and CDR2: MNHEY, SVGEGT. Trimming took off 5 bases at V and 3 bases at J, with 7 bases between the two ends.

The rearrangement links TRBV12-3 or TRBV12-4 to TRBJ2-7; no clear D. V was clipped by 1 base and J by 4 bases, with 11 bases between them. The CDR3 is 14 residues long. This chain's CDR3 is CASSLGERRYEQYF. CDR3 sequence (DNA): TGTGCCAGCAGTTTAGGTGAACGTAGGTACGAGCAGTACTTC.